This entry lists 10 T cell receptor beta chains sequenced from one sample in a study of T cell responses to AZD1222 COVID-19 vaccine. The protocol was immunoSEQ multiplex PCR, while the TCRdb copy is restricted to in-frame clones and leaves out a portion. The sample includes about 98,000 clones, about 86% of them seen just once. Material: peripheral blood, obtained on day 0 of MenACWY control vaccination. Receptors originate from an adult in good health.

This chain connects TRBV5-6 to TRBJ2-7; D is perhaps TRBD1 (6 bases). Trimming left V 1 base short and J 2 bases short, with 16 bases between. Per the germline V gene, CDR1 is SGHDT and CDR2 is YYEEEE. The CDR3 totals 16 residues. Written as DNA, the CDR3 is TGTGCCAGCAGCTTGATTTCCCAGGGGCCCCCCTACGAGCAGTACTTC. Amino acid sequence: CASSLISQGPPYEQYF. Full variable domain (rest looked up from reference TRBV5-6 and TRBJ2-7): DAGVTQSPTHLIKTRGQQVTLRCSPKSGHDTVSWYQQALGQGPQFIFQYYEEEERQRGNFPDRFSGHQFPNYSSELNVNALLLGDSALYLCASSLISQGPPYEQYFGPGTRLTVT.

This chain links TRBV5-6 with TRBJ1-3; D uncertain. V lost 2 bases to trimming and J lost 5 bases, with 11 bases between them. The CDR3 totals 14 residues. Germline CDR1 reads SGHDT; CDR2 reads YYEEEE. Here the CDR3 DNA reads TGTGCCAGCAGCTTAGAGACGTCCCGAAACACCATATATTTT. This codes for CASSLETSRNTIYF.

The chain links TRBV5-1 to TRBJ2-5, with D perhaps matching TRBD2 (7 bases). In germline, CDR1 is SGHRS, CDR2 YFSETQ. The CDR3 has 14 amino acids. Trimming cost V 4 bases and J 5 bases, with 15 bases left between them. The CDR3 coding sequence is TGCGCCAGCAGCGGGGGGGCCGGTTACGAGACCCAGTACTTC. It specifies CASSGGAGYETQYF.

The chain recombines TRBV4-2 with TRBJ2-3; TRBD2 agrees at 8 bases. V lost 4 bases to trimming and J lost 6 bases; unmatched junction nucleotides: 6. CDR1 is LGHNA, CDR2 YNFKEQ, per germline. The CDR3 totals 14 residues. CDR3 coding DNA: TGTGCCAGCAGCCTCGGACTAGCAGGGGATACGCAGTATTTT. It is translated as CASSLGLAGDTQYF.

J is TRBJ2-5 and V is TRBV3-1 (or the pseudogene TRBV3-2), with D maybe TRBD1 (5 bases). The CDR3 sequence is 15 residues long. Germline loops: CDR1 LGHDT, CDR2 YNNKEL (reference sequence). V was trimmed by 4 bases and J by 1 base, leaving 13 bases between them. The CDR3 loop is CASSPLGHSQETQYF. DNA of the CDR3: TGTGCCAGCAGCCCCCTAGGACATTCCCAAGAGACCCAGTACTTC.

In DNA, the CDR3 is TGTGCCAGCAGCTTAGGGTCTAATGGCTATGGCTACACCTTC. Protein product: CASSLGSNGYGYTF. This chain links TRBV13 with TRBJ1-2; D ambiguous. Germline CDR1 is PRHDT and CDR2 is FYEKMQ (reference sequence). V was cut by 0 bases and J by 4 bases, with 9 bases left in between. CDR3 length: 14 amino acids.

In regard to this clone: At one of its ends the junction is not consistent with the germline gene, which may arise from a read error. The chain carries TRBV3-1 (or the pseudogene TRBV3-2) and TRBJ2-2, with 9 positions matching TRBD1. This CDR3 is built from 18 residues. Per germline, CDR1 LGHDT and CDR2 YNNKEL (reference sequence). CDR3 sequence: CASSQDIRGTGRDRGAVF. The CDR3 nucleotides are TGTGCCAGCAGCCAAGATATAAGAGGGACAGGGAGAGACCGGGGAGCTGTTTTT.

V and J are TRBV7-9 and TRBJ1-1; 7 positions agree with TRBD1. V trimming: 3 bases; J trimming: 4 bases; junction bases outside the gene matches: 8. The CDR3 covers 15 residues. Germline assignment: CDR1 SEHNR and CDR2 FQNEAQ (reference sequence). CDR3 nucleotides: TGTGCCAGCAGCTTCCAGGGGGTTTCATTCACTGAAGCTTTCTTT. Encoded protein: CASSFQGVSFTEAFF.

The CDR3 region is CASSEVPARDEKLFF. CDR3 sequence (DNA): TGTGCCAGCAGTGAAGTCCCGGCGAGAGATGAAAAACTGTTTTTT. The chain carries TRBV6-1 and TRBJ1-4; D is unresolved. Trimming pared 1 base from V and 6 bases from J, leaving 12 bases between. Germline CDR1 is MNHNS and CDR2 is SASEGT. This CDR3 has 15 residues.

CDR3 in amino acids: CASSLENAMGAEKLFF. CDR3 bases: TGTGCCAGCAGCTTGGAGAATGCAATGGGAGCCGAAAAACTGTTTTTT. V gene TRBV5-4 combines with J gene TRBJ1-4; D not resolved. This CDR3 region has 16 residues. Germline-derived CDR1 and CDR2 are SGHNT and YYREEE (reference sequence). Trimming took 0 bases from V and 8 from J, leaving 17 bases between them.